The 31 T cell receptor beta chains below were found in one sample sequenced in a study of beta chain features in type 1 diabetes. Reverse transcription of all isolated RNA meant that expressed TCRB transcripts were sequenced. Assay: immunoSEQ multiplex PCR; the TCRdb copy retains only in-frame clones and omits some. This table has hundreds of thousands of clones, about 63% appearing once. The sample taken for sequencing was naive CD4+ T cells from blood. The receptors were gathered from a man younger than 40 in good health.

The J gene is TRBJ2-3, the V gene TRBV29-1; D ambiguous. Germline-derived CDR1 and CDR2 are SQVTM and ANQGSEA. This CDR3 is 14 amino acids long. The germline V and J ends were trimmed by 0 bases and 6 bases, with 13 bases remaining between them. This chain's CDR3 is CSVEEGRQPDTQYF. Written as DNA, the CDR3 is TGCAGCGTTGAAGAAGGTCGGCAGCCGGATACGCAGTATTTT.

This chain uses TRBV28 with TRBJ2-1; D is perhaps TRBD1 (6 bases). The germline V gene has CDR1 MDHEN and CDR2 SYDVKM. This CDR3 has 15 residues. Trimming pared 6 bases from V and 7 bases from J, leaving 19 bases between. CDR3 sequence: CASRIRGRSSNEQFF. The CDR3 region has the DNA TGTGCCAGCAGAATTAGGGGGAGATCCTCAAATGAGCAGTTCTTC.

The chain uses TRBV29-1 and TRBJ2-3; D unclear. The V end lost 7 bases, the J end lost 7 bases, and 9 bases lay between the germline ends. Germline V gene data show CDR1 as SQVTM and CDR2 as ANQGSEA. The CDR3 spans 10 residues. The CDR3: CSGGDYTQYF. The CDR3 bases are TGCAGCGGGGGTGACTATACGCAGTATTTT.

V usage is TRBV18 and J usage is TRBJ2-7; D is possibly TRBD2 (6 bases). V lost 3 bases, J lost 0 bases, and 15 bases lay in between. Germline V gene data show CDR1 as KGHSH and CDR2 as LQKENI. There are 16 residues in the CDR3. CDR3 region: CASSPAGTGNSYEQYF. CDR3 nucleotide sequence: TGTGCCAGCTCACCGGCCGGGACTGGAAACTCCTACGAGCAGTACTTC.

This clone turned up a few times. The chain joins TRBV7-2 to TRBJ2-5, with D tentatively TRBD2 (5 bases). The germline CDR1 and CDR2 sequences are SGHTA and FQGNSA. The V gene lost 5 bases and the J gene lost 2 bases, with 9 bases spanning the gap. The CDR3 is 13 amino acids. CDR3 sequence reads: CASSPRVQETQYF. DNA of the CDR3: TGTGCCAGCAGCCCGCGGGTTCAAGAGACCCAGTACTTC.

The V gene is TRBV7-2, the J gene TRBJ2-3; no firm D call. CDR1 SGHTA and CDR2 FQGNSA come from the germline V gene. The V end was cut by 5 bases, the J end by 6 bases, with 12 bases between. The CDR3 is 13 residues long. CDR3 DNA sequence: TGTGCCAGCAGCGTCATATTGGGGGATACGCAGTATTTT. This translates into CASSVILGDTQYF. The full variable domain, its missing parts supplied by reference TRBV7-2 and TRBJ2-3, is GAGVSQSPSNKVTEKGKDVELRCDPISGHTALYWYRQSLGQGLEFLIYFQGNSAPDKSGLPSDRFSAERTGGSVSTLTIQRTQQEDSAVYLCASSVILGDTQYFGPGTRLTVL.

This rearrangement joins TRBV27 to TRBJ1-1, with D possibly TRBD1 on 5 matching bases. This CDR3 has 16 residues. The germline CDR1 and CDR2 sequences are MNHEY and SMNVEV (reference sequence). Deletions cut 2 bases from V and 2 bases from J, with 15 bases between. The CDR3 DNA is TGTGCCAGCAGTTTAAGTAAGGCTAGGGGAAACACTGAAGCTTTCTTT. It specifies CASSLSKARGNTEAFF.

This chain uses TRBV28 with TRBJ2-7; unclear D gene. Trimming took 1 base from V and 4 from J, leaving 14 bases between them. Germline assignment: CDR1 MDHEN and CDR2 SYDVKM. The CDR3 totals 15 residues. The CDR3 loop reads CASSLSLGQPYEQYF. CDR3 DNA sequence: TGTGCCAGCAGTTTATCCCTAGGGCAGCCATACGAGCAGTACTTC.

As for this clone: Within the sample, other DNA sequences also encode this same CDR3. V and J are TRBV29-1 and TRBJ2-3; 7 nucleotides align to TRBD2. Trimming took 3 bases from V and 1 from J; bases not matched to a gene: 1. There are 13 residues in the CDR3. Germline lookup yields CDR1 SQVTM and CDR2 ANQGSEA. The CDR3 region has the DNA TGCAGCGTTGATCGGGGGGGCACAGATACGCAGTATTTT. Translating it yields CSVDRGGTDTQYF.

The V call is TRBV29-1, the J call TRBJ2-7; D unresolved. From germline, CDR1 is SQVTM and CDR2 ANQGSEA. The CDR3 contains 12 residues. V gave up 1 base and J gave up 5 bases, with 9 bases separating them. The CDR3 loop reads CSVEGPQHEQYF. The CDR3 DNA follows: TGCAGCGTTGAAGGGCCCCAGCACGAGCAGTACTTC.

This clone has a handful of counts. V usage is TRBV30 and J usage is TRBJ2-6; the D gene is possibly TRBD1 (5 bases). The CDR3 length is 19 residues. V was clipped by 0 bases and J by 6 bases, with 24 bases between them. Germline V CDR1 and CDR2: GTSNPN, SVGIG (reference sequence). The chain's CDR3 is CAWSVWGQRHFPEANVLTF. The CDR3 nucleotides are TGTGCCTGGAGTGTCTGGGGCCAGAGACACTTCCCTGAGGCCAACGTCCTGACTTTC.

The chain employs TRBV7-6 and TRBJ1-1; 7 nucleotides match TRBD1. The CDR3 runs to 13 residues. The V gene end was trimmed by 1 base and the J gene end by 11 bases; junction bases not matched to a gene: 7. CDR1 SGHVS and CDR2 FNYEAQ come from the germline V gene. Here the CDR3 reads CASSLDRGNGAFF. CDR3 nucleotide sequence: TGTGCCAGCAGCTTAGACAGGGGTAACGGGGCTTTCTTT. The whole variable domain, remainder taken from reference TRBV7-6 and TRBJ1-1, is GAGVSQSPRYKVTKRGQDVALRCDPISGHVSLYWYRQALGQGPEFLTYFNYEAQQDKSGLPNDRFSAERPEGSISTLTIQRTEQRDSAMYRCASSLDRGNGAFFGQGTRLTVV.

This clone was detected a few times. This CDR3 is CSARTGGANTEAFF. The CDR3 coding sequence is TGCAGCGCCAGGACAGGGGGCGCAAACACTGAAGCTTTCTTT. V and J are TRBV29-1 and TRBJ1-1; 11 bases align to TRBD1. This CDR3 has 14 residues. From germline, CDR1 is SQVTM and CDR2 ANQGSEA. The J segment lost 2 bases and the V segment lost 7 bases, leaving 6 bases of the junction unmatched. The variable domain in full, completed from reference TRBV29-1 and TRBJ1-1, reads SAVISQKPSRDICQRGTSLTIQCQVDSQVTMMFWYRQQPGQSLTLIATANQGSEATYESGFVIDKFPISRPNLTFSTLTVSNMSPEDSSIYLCSARTGGANTEAFFGQGTRLTVV.

The chain couples TRBV5-6 to TRBJ2-1; D gene uncertain. The ends were cut back, 5 bases at V and 0 bases at J, with 12 bases in the middle. The CDR3 totals 15 residues. Germline CDR1 reads SGHDT; CDR2 reads YYEEEE. CDR3 loop: CASSLTFSSYNEQFF. The CDR3 region has the DNA TGTGCCAGCAGTTTGACGTTTAGCTCCTACAATGAGCAGTTCTTC.

CDR3 protein: CASSQVRAGATDTQYF. For the CDR3, the DNA is TGTGCCAGCAGCCAAGTTAGAGCGGGAGCGACAGATACGCAGTATTTT. The chain is built from TRBV14 and TRBJ2-3, with 8 bases lining up with TRBD2. Trimming removed 1 base from V and 3 bases from J; junction bases left unmatched: 6. Germline V lookup: CDR1 SGHDN, CDR2 FVKESK. This CDR3 region has 16 residues.

The rearrangement uses TRBV4-3 and TRBJ1-5; a possible D gene is TRBD1 (5 bases). The V gene lost 0 bases and the J gene lost 3 bases, with 9 bases spanning the gap. The CDR3 length is 15 residues. Germline CDR1 is LGHNA and CDR2 is YSLEER. CDR3 sequence: CASSQDGGINQPQHF. Here the CDR3 DNA reads TGCGCCAGCAGCCAAGATGGGGGAATCAATCAGCCCCAGCATTTT.

Concerning this clone: Other DNA variants within this sample encode the same CDR3. The chain joins TRBV30 to TRBJ2-7; D gene uncertain. Germline loops: CDR1 GTSNPN, CDR2 SVGIG (reference sequence). The CDR3 has 12 residues. V was pared by 3 bases and J by 0 bases, with 6 bases between. CDR3 sequence reads: CAWRDRSYEQYF. Written as DNA, the CDR3 is TGTGCCTGGAGGGACCGCTCCTACGAGCAGTACTTC.

This sequence joins TRBV13 and TRBJ2-7; TRBD1 aligns across 9 bases. Looked up from germline, CDR1 is PRHDT and CDR2 is FYEKMQ (reference sequence). The junction had 9 bases not matched to a gene; V was cut back by 5 bases and J by 1 base. The CDR3 is made up of 16 amino acids. This CDR3 reads CASSHVRDRASYEQYF. The CDR3 DNA follows: TGTGCCAGCAGCCACGTCCGGGACAGGGCGTCCTACGAGCAGTACTTC.

This clone was found a few times. This sequence joins TRBV9 and TRBJ2-1; D is unresolved. This CDR3 comprises 12 residues. Germline V CDR1 and CDR2: SGDLS, YYNGEE. V was shortened by 1 base and J by 5 bases, with 4 bases between the two germline ends. The CDR3 nucleotides read TGTGCCAGCAGCGTACAGGACAATGAGCAGTTCTTC. Amino acids: CASSVQDNEQFF.

The chain employs TRBV7-2 and TRBJ2-3; D may correspond to TRBD1 or TRBD2 (6 bases each). The CDR3 runs to 12 residues. Trimming removed 6 bases at V and 5 bases at J, with 9 bases between. Germline-derived CDR1 and CDR2 are SGHTA and FQGNSA. CDR3 sequence (DNA): TGTGCCAGCAGGGGGGGCGGAGATACGCAGTATTTT. Encoded protein: CASRGGGDTQYF.

This chain links TRBV4-2 with TRBJ1-1, with D uncertain. Germline V CDR1 and CDR2: LGHNA, YNFKEQ. The CDR3 spans 17 residues. Trimming left V 4 bases short and J 0 bases short, with 18 bases between. The CDR3: CASSRHGHSLMNTEAFF. As DNA, the CDR3 is TGTGCCAGCAGCCGTCACGGTCACTCCCTCATGAACACTGAAGCTTTCTTT.

This clone was seen only a few times. The rearrangement links TRBV14 to TRBJ2-5; 9 bases line up with TRBD1. V shed 3 bases, J shed 11 bases, and the junction held 4 bases outside the gene matches. The CDR3 is 12 amino acids. The germline CDR1 and CDR2 sequences are SGHDN and FVKESK. CDR3 DNA: TGTGCCAGCAGCCAGGGACAGGGCTTGCAGTACTTC. Protein sequence: CASSQGQGLQYF. Full variable domain (remainder filled in from reference TRBV14 and TRBJ2-5): EAGVTQFPSHSVIEKGQTVTLRCDPISGHDNLYWYRRVMGKEIKFLLHFVKESKQDESGMPNNRFLAERTGGTYSTLKVQPAELEDSGVYFCASSQGQGLQYFGPGTRLLVL.

This clone was found once. The CDR3 nucleotides read TGTGCCAGCAGTGATACCGGGACGTCCAACATTCAGTACTTC. Encoded protein: CASSDTGTSNIQYF. The J gene is TRBJ2-4, the V gene TRBV28; D is perhaps TRBD1 or TRBD2 (5 bases each). This CDR3 has 14 residues. Germline V gene sequence: CDR1 MDHEN, CDR2 SYDVKM. V shed 5 bases and J shed 7 bases, with 15 bases lying between them.

This sequence joins TRBV7-9 and TRBJ2-1; no clear D. This CDR3 is 13 amino acids long. Trimming cost V 5 bases and J 3 bases, with 8 bases left between them. Germline V lookup: CDR1 SEHNR, CDR2 FQNEAQ (reference sequence). The CDR3: CASSVGDYNEQFF. The CDR3 coding sequence is TGTGCCAGCAGCGTCGGAGACTACAATGAGCAGTTCTTC.

This clone was picked up a small number of times. The gene calls are TRBV29-1 and TRBJ1-5, with D tentatively TRBD1 (5 bases). The germline V and J ends were trimmed by 4 bases and 4 bases, with 14 bases remaining between them. CDR3 length: 14 residues. The germline gives CDR1 SQVTM, CDR2 ANQGSEA. CDR3 amino acids: CSVVSGNGNQPQHF. The CDR3 nucleotides read TGCAGCGTTGTATCAGGGAATGGAAATCAGCCCCAGCATTTT.

This clone came up a few times. This sequence joins TRBV30 and TRBJ2-2; 9 bases are shared with TRBD2. CDR3 length equals 17 residues. V lost 4 bases and J lost 1; bases outside the gene matches: 10. Germline V lookup: CDR1 GTSNPN, CDR2 SVGIG (reference sequence). The CDR3 nucleotides are TGTGCCTGGACTAGCGGGATCCCCGGGCGGAACACCGGGGAGCTGTTTTTT. It yields the protein CAWTSGIPGRNTGELFF.

This clone was recorded a few times. The rearrangement joins TRBV30 to TRBJ1-1; D ambiguous. V gave up 4 bases and J gave up 1 base, with 10 bases separating them. CDR1 GTSNPN and CDR2 SVGIG come from the germline V gene (reference sequence). The CDR3 length is 13 residues. CDR3 coding DNA: TGTGCCTGGATCGCGGGCCCGAACACTGAAGCTTTCTTT. Protein: CAWIAGPNTEAFF.

This rearrangement joins TRBV7-2 to TRBJ2-1; no clear D gene. The germline gives CDR1 SGHTA, CDR2 FQGNSA. The CDR3 runs 16 residues. Trimming cost V 0 bases and J 7 bases, with 16 bases left between them. This chain's CDR3 is CASSLAVTVSLNEQFF. CDR3 bases: TGTGCCAGCAGCTTAGCTGTAACCGTCTCCCTAAATGAGCAGTTCTTC.

This rearrangement joins TRBV7-9 to TRBJ2-1; 7 bases map to TRBD2. V was pared by 3 bases and J by 4 bases, with 12 bases of the junction left unmatched. Germline-derived CDR1 and CDR2 are SEHNR and FQNEAQ (reference sequence). The CDR3 has 17 residues. CDR3 protein: CASSLAGGAGFYNEQFF. Written as DNA, the CDR3 is TGTGCCAGCAGCTTGGCCGGAGGAGCGGGGTTTTACAATGAGCAGTTCTTC. Full variable domain (outside the CDR3, taken from reference TRBV7-9 and TRBJ2-1): DTGVSQNPRHKITKRGQNVTFRCDPISEHNRLYWYRQTLGQGPEFLTYFQNEAQLEKSRLLSDRFSAERPKGSFSTLEIQRTEQGDSAMYLCASSLAGGAGFYNEQFFGPGTRLTVL.

The chain couples TRBV6-6 to TRBJ2-7; D is perhaps TRBD1 (6 bases). This CDR3 region has 13 residues. Trimming took 6 bases from V and 6 from J, leaving 15 bases between them. CDR1 MNHNY and CDR2 SVGAGI come from the germline V gene (reference sequence). This chain's CDR3 is CASRNGQPGEQYF. The CDR3 DNA reads TGTGCCAGCAGAAACGGACAGCCAGGCGAGCAGTACTTC.

The chain links TRBV5-1 to TRBJ2-5; D not certain. CDR3 length: 14 amino acids. Trimming took off 4 bases at V and 1 base at J, with 11 bases between the two ends. The V gene's germline CDR1 is SGHRS and CDR2 YFSETQ. The CDR3 DNA reads as TGCGCCAGCAGCCGTCCCCCGGGCCAAGAGACCCAGTACTTC. Its translation is CASSRPPGQETQYF.